This entry describes one T cell receptor (beta chain). For each CDR3 protein, TCRdb gives one entry from its re-call of the 5' RACE reads, without DNA. The sample totals 500,000 to 600,000 distinct CDR3 sequences. This record belongs to a study of T cells expressing NK-cell markers. Study details: Cells sorted as CD3+CD56+NKG2C+, CD3+CD56+NKG2C- and CD3+CD56-NKG2C+ T cells supplied the TCR beta repertoires.

The clonotype originates from a man between 18 and 35 years old in good health. Sequenced material: blood T cells: a sorted CD56 or NKG2C T cell subset, CD4+ or CD8+ T cells, or bulk PBMC T cells (not recorded which).

CDR3 sequence: CASNQESGVGDTQYF. This chain links TRBV6-5 with TRBJ2-3; TCRdb's D call of TRBD2 is untestable without DNA. This CDR3 region has 15 residues. CDR1 is MNHEY and CDR2 is SVGAGI in the germline V gene.